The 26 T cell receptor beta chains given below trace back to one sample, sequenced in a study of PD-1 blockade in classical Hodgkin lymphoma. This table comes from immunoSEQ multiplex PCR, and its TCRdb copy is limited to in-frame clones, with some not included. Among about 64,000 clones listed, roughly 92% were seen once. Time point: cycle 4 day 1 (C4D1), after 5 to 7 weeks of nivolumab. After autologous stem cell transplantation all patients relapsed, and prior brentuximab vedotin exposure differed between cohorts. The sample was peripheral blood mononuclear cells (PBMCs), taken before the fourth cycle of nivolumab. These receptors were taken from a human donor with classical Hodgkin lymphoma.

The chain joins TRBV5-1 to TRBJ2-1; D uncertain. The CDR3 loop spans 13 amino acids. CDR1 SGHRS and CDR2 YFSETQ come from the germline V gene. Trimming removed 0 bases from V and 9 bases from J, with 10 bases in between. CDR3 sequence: CASSLAGDLEQFF. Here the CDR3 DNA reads TGCGCCAGCAGCTTGGCTGGCGATCTTGAGCAGTTCTTC.

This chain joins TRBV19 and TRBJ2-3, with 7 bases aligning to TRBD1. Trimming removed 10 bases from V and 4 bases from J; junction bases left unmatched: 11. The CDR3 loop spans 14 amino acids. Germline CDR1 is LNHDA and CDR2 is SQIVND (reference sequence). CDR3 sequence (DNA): TGTGCCACCCCTTTGGACAGGCCCCCAGATACGCAGTATTTT. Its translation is CATPLDRPPDTQYF.

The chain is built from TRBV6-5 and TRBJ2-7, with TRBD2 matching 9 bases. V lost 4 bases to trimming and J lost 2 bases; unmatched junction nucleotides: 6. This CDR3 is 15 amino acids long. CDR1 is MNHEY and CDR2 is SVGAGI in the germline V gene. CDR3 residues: CASSSPGLAPYEQYF. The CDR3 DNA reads TGTGCCAGCAGTTCACCGGGACTAGCACCCTACGAGCAGTACTTC.

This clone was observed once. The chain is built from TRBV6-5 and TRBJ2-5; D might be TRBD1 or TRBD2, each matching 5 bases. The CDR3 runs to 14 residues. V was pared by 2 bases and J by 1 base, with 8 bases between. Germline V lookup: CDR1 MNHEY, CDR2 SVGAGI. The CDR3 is CASSYDGAQETQYF. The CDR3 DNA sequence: TGTGCCAGCAGTTACGACGGGGCCCAAGAGACCCAGTACTTC.

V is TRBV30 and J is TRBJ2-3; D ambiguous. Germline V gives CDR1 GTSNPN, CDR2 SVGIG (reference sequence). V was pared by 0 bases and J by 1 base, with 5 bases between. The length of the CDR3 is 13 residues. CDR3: CAWSVGGTDTQYF. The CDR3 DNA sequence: TGTGCCTGGAGTGTTGGCGGCACAGATACGCAGTATTTT. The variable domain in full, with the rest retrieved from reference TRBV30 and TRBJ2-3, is SQTIHQWPATLVQPVGSPLSLECTVEGTSNPNLYWYRQAAGRGLQLLFYSVGIGQISSEVPQNLSASRPQDRQFILSSKKLLLSDSGFYLCAWSVGGTDTQYFGPGTRLTVL.

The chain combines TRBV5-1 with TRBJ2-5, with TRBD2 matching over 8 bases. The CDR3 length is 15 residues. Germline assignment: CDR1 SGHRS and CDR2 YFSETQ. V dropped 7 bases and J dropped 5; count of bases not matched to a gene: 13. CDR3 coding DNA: TGCGCCAGCGCGCTGGCGGGGGGAGCTGGGGAGACCCAGTACTTC. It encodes CASALAGGAGETQYF. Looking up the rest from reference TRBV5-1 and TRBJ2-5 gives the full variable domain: KAGVTQTPRYLIKTRGQQVTLSCSPISGHRSVSWYQQTPGQGLQFLFEYFSETQRNKGNFPGRFSGRQFSNSRSEMNVSTLELGDSALYLCASALAGGAGETQYFGPGTRLLVL.

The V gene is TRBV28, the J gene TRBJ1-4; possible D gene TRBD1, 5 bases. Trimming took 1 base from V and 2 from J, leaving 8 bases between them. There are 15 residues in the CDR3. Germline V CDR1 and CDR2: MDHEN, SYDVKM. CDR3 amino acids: CASSLSGVTNEKLFF. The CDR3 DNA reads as TGTGCCAGCAGTTTATCGGGGGTCACTAATGAAAAACTGTTTTTT.

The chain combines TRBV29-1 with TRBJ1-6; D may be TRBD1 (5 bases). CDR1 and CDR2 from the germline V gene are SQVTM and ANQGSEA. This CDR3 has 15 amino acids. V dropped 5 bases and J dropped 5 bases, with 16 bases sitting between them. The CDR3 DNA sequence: TGCAGCGTTTCGGCCGGGACGGAGAATAATTCACCCCTCCACTTT. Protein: CSVSAGTENNSPLHF. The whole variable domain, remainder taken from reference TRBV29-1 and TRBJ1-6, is SAVISQKPSRDICQRGTSLTIQCQVDSQVTMMFWYRQQPGQSLTLIATANQGSEATYESGFVIDKFPISRPNLTFSTLTVSNMSPEDSSIYLCSVSAGTENNSPLHFGNGTRLTVT.

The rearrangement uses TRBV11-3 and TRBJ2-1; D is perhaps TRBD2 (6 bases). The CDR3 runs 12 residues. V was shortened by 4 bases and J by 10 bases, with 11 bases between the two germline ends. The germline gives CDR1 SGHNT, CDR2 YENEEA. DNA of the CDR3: TGTGCCAGCAGCTCTCGGGACTGGGAGCAGTTCTTC. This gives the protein CASSSRDWEQFF.

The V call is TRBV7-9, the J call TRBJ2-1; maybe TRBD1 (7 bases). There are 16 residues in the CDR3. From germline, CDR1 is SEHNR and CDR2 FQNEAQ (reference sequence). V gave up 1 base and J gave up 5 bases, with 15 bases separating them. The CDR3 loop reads CASSLVGGQAHNEQFF. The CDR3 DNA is TGTGCCAGCAGCTTAGTGGGAGGACAGGCTCACAATGAGCAGTTCTTC.

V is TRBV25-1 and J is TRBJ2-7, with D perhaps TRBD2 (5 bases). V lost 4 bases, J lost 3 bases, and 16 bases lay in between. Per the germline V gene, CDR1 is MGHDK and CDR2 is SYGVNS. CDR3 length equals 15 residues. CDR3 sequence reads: CASSVRASRGYEQYF. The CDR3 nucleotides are TGTGCCAGCAGTGTGAGGGCTTCCCGAGGCTACGAGCAGTACTTC.

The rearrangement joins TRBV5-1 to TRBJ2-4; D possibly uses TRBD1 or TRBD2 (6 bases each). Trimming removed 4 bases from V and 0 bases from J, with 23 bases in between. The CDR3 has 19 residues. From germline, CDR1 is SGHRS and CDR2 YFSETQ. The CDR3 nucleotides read TGCGCCAGCAGCGAGGGAGCCGGGGGCGGAACTCTAGCCAAAAACATTCAGTACTTC. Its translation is CASSEGAGGGTLAKNIQYF.

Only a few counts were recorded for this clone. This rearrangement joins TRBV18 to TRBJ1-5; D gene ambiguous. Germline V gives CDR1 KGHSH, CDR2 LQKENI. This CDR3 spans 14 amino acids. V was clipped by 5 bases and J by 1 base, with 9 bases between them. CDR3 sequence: CASSIARSNQPQHF. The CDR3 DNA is TGTGCCAGCTCAATTGCCCGGAGCAATCAGCCCCAGCATTTT.

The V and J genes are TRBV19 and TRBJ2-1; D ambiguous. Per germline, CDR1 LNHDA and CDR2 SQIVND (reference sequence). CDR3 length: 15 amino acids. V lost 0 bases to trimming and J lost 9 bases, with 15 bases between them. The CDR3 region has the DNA TGTGCCAGTAGTATAGATTTAGGGCAACGGCTTGAGCAGTTCTTC. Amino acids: CASSIDLGQRLEQFF.

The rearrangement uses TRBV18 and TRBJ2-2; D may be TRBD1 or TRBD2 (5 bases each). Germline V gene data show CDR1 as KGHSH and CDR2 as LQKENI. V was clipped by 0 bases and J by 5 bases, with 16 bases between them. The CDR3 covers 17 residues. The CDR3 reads CASSPPPGKGLTGELFF. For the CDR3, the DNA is TGTGCCAGCTCACCACCCCCGGGGAAGGGGCTGACCGGGGAGCTGTTTTTT.

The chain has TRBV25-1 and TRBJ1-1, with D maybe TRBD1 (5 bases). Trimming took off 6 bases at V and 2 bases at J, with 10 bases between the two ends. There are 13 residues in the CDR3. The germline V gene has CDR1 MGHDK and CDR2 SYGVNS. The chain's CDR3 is CASRRDGNTEAFF. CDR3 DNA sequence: TGTGCCAGCAGACGGGACGGAAACACTGAAGCTTTCTTT.

CDR3 amino acids: CASSQDRGRGREEQYF. As DNA, the CDR3 is TGCGCCAGCAGCCAAGATCGTGGCAGGGGGCGAGAGGAGCAGTACTTC. V gene TRBV4-1 combines with J gene TRBJ2-5, with TRBD1 matching 8 bases. V shed 0 bases, J shed 11 bases, and the junction held 14 bases outside the gene matches. CDR1 is MGHRA, CDR2 YSYEKL, per germline. The CDR3 runs to 16 residues.

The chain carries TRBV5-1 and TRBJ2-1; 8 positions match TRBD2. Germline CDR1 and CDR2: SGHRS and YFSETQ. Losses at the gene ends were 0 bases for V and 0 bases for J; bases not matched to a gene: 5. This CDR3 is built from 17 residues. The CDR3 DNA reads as TGCGCCAGCAGCTTGGTCAGCGGGGGAATCTCCTACAATGAGCAGTTCTTC. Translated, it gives CASSLVSGGISYNEQFF.

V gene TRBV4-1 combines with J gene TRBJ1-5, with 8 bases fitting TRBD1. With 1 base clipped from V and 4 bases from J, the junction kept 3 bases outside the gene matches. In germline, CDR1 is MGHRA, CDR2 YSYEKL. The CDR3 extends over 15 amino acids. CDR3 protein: CASSQGQGTNQPQHF. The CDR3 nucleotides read TGCGCCAGCAGCCAAGGACAGGGGACAAATCAGCCCCAGCATTTT.

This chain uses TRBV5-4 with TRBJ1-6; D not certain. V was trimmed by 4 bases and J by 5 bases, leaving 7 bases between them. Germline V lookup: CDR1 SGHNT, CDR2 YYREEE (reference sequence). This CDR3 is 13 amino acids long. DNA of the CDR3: TGTGCCAGCAGCCTTCAGGATAATTCACCCCTCCACTTT. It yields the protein CASSLQDNSPLHF. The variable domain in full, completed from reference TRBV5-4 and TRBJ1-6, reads ETGVTQSPTHLIKTRGQQVTLRCSSQSGHNTVSWYQQALGQGPQFIFQYYREEENGRGNFPPRFSGLQFPNYSSELNVNALELDDSALYLCASSLQDNSPLHFGNGTRLTVT.

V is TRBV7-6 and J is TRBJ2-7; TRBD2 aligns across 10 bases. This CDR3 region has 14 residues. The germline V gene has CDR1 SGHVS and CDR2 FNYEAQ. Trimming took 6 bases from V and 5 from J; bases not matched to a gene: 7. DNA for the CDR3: TGTGCCAGCAGTCTAAGCGGGAGGGCCCACGAGCAGTACTTC. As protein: CASSLSGRAHEQYF.

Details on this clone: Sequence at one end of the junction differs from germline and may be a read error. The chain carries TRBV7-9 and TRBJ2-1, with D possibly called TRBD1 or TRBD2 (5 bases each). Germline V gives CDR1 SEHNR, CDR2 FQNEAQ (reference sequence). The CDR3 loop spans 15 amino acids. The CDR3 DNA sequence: TGTGCCAGCAGTTTAGCGCAGGGCTCCTACAATGAGCAGTTCTTC. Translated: CASSLAQGSYNEQFF.

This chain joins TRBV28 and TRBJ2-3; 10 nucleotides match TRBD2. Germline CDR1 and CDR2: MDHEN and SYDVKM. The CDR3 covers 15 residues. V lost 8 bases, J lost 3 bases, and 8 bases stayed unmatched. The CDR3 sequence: CASSGLADSTDTQYF. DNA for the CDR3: TGTGCCAGCTCTGGACTAGCGGATAGTACAGATACGCAGTATTTT.

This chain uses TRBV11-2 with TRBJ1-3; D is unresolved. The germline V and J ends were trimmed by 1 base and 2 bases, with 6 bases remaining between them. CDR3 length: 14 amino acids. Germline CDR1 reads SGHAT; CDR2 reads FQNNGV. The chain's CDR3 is CASSLGVTGNTIYF. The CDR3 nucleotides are TGTGCCAGCAGCTTAGGGGTAACTGGAAACACCATATATTTT.

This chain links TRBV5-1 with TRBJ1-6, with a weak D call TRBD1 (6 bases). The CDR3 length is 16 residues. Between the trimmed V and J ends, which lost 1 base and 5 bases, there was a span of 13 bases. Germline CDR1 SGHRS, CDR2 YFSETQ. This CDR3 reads CASSLTGAINNSPLHF. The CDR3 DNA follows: TGCGCCAGCAGCTTGACGGGGGCTATCAATAATTCACCCCTCCACTTT.

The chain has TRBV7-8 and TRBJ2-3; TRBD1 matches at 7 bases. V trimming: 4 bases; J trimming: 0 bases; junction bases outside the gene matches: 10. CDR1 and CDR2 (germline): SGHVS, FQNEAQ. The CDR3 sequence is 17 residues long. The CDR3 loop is CASSSGQVSSSTDTQYF. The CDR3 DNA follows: TGTGCCAGCAGCTCAGGACAGGTCTCTTCTAGCACAGATACGCAGTATTTT.